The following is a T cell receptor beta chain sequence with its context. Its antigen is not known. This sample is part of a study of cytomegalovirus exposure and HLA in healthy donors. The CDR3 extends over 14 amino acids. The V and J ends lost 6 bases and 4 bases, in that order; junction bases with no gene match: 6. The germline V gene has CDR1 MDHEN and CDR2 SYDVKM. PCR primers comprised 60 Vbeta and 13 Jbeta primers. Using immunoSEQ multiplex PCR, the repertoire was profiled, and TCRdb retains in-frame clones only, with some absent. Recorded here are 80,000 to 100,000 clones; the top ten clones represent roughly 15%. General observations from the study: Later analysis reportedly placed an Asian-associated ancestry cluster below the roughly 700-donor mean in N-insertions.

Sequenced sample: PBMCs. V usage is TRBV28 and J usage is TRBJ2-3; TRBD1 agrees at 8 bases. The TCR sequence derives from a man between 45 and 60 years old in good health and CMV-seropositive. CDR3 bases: TGTGCCAGCAGCTCCGGACAGGGCCCAGATACGCAGTATTTT. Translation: CASSSGQGPDTQYF. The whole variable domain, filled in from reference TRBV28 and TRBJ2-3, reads DVKVTQSSRYLVKRTGEKVFLECVQDMDHENMFWYRQDPGLGLRLIYFSYDVKMKEKGDIPEGYSVSREKKERFSLILESASTNQTSMYLCASSSGQGPDTQYFGPGTRLTVL.